This TCR beta chain was identified during a study of T cells in narcolepsy. For the study at large: Patients with NT1 or NT2 and healthy control donors were enrolled. Study findings and constraints: Comparing one patient's CSF and blood CD4+ clonotypes highlighted HCRT- and TRIB2-specific autoreactive clonotypes.

Assay: immunoSEQ multiplex PCR; the TCRdb copy retains only in-frame clones and omits some. Seen here are tens of thousands of clones, around 83% observed once, and the top ten hold about 2.7%. This clone was recorded once. Its antigen is not known. Since no conserved phenylalanine or tryptophan closes the CDR3, a read error is the likely cause. It is unclear where the CDR3 begins or ends on the DNA, so no DNA is shown, and the CDR3 is as TCRdb lists it. Material for sequencing was CD45RA- memory CD4+ T cells from PBMCs. The TCR was taken from a human donor with narcolepsy.

CDR3 residues: CASSSVPGQVVFK. The rearrangement uses TRBV28 and TRBJ2-7; TRBD1, as called in the table, went unchecked against the DNA. The CDR3 length is 13 residues, termini included. Germline CDR1 reads MDHEN; CDR2 reads SYDVKM.